Below, 26 T cell receptor beta chains from the same sample are listed, as sequenced in a study of graft-versus-host responses after intestinal transplantation. These receptors have no identified antigens. TCRdb keeps only in-frame clones here, not all; method: immunoSEQ multiplex PCR. Of about 100,000 clones listed, roughly 84% are singletons. Sequencing was performed on unstimulated CD4+ T cells sorted from spleen or lymph node cells, taken before transplant. The origin of the receptors is a human donor who was the organ donor for an intestinal transplant.

V usage is TRBV30 and J usage is TRBJ1-3, with a possible D match to TRBD1 (5 bases). The CDR3 sequence is 14 residues long. The germline V gene has CDR1 GTSNPN and CDR2 SVGIG (reference sequence). The V and J ends lost 1 base and 4 bases respectively, with 11 bases between them. CDR3 sequence reads: CAWSEGIAGNTIYF. CDR3 bases: TGTGCCTGGAGTGAGGGGATAGCGGGAAACACCATATATTTT.

The chain joins TRBV10-2 to TRBJ1-2, with a possible D match to TRBD1 (5 bases). The CDR3 loop spans 12 amino acids. Trimming pared 7 bases from V and 9 bases from J, leaving 15 bases between. From germline, CDR1 is WSHSY and CDR2 SAAADI. Here the CDR3 reads CASMQGAWSYTF. DNA for the CDR3: TGCGCCAGCATGCAAGGGGCTTGGAGCTACACCTTC.

The chain carries TRBV27 and TRBJ2-7; TRBD2 matches 10 bases. CDR1 and CDR2 from the germline V gene are MNHEY and SMNVEV (reference sequence). The CDR3 has 19 residues. V gave up 2 bases and J gave up 2 bases; unmatched junction bases: 15. CDR3 DNA sequence: TGTGCCAGCAGTTTAGCCCGACTAAGTTCTAGCGGGGGCCCCTACGAGCAGTACTTC. Its protein product is CASSLARLSSSGGPYEQYF.

The rearrangement joins TRBV5-1 to TRBJ2-7, with TRBD1 matching 8 bases. Per the germline V gene, CDR1 is SGHRS and CDR2 is YFSETQ. The CDR3 extends over 14 amino acids. The trim removed 0 bases at V and 3 bases at J, leaving 2 bases unmatched. DNA of the CDR3: TGCGCCAGCAGCTTGGTACAGGGGGACTACGAGCAGTACTTC. This gives the protein CASSLVQGDYEQYF.

The chain combines TRBV7-9 with TRBJ2-5, with 7 bases matching TRBD2. V trimming: 5 bases; J trimming: 2 bases; junction bases outside the gene matches: 14. CDR1 is SEHNR and CDR2 is FQNEAQ in the germline V gene (reference sequence). The CDR3 extends over 17 amino acids. DNA for the CDR3: TGTGCCAGCAGCCTAGTGCGGTCGGGGGGATGGCAAGAGACCCAGTACTTC. Translated, it gives CASSLVRSGGWQETQYF.

The chain is built from TRBV28 and TRBJ1-5; D is perhaps TRBD1 (5 bases). V was cut by 5 bases and J by 5 bases, with 13 bases left in between. Germline V lookup: CDR1 MDHEN, CDR2 SYDVKM. This CDR3 is built from 14 residues. The CDR3 DNA reads TGTGCCAGCAGTCCCTTCGGGGGTTATCAGCCCCAGCATTTT. This gives the protein CASSPFGGYQPQHF.

This clone was found a few times. The chain is built from TRBV11-2 and TRBJ2-5, with D possibly being TRBD1 (5 bases). The CDR3 is made up of 16 amino acids. The germline CDR1 and CDR2 sequences are SGHAT and FQNNGV. Between the trimmed V and J ends, which lost 1 base and 2 bases, there was a span of 14 bases. The CDR3 region has the DNA TGTGCCAGCAGCTTAGCCAGGGCGGCACGACAAGAGACCCAGTACTTC. Protein product: CASSLARAARQETQYF.

This clone was picked up a small number of times. The chain employs TRBV4-1 and TRBJ2-1; possible D gene TRBD2, 5 bases. This CDR3 contains 18 residues. Between the trimmed V and J ends, which lost 2 bases and 0 bases, there was a span of 17 bases. The germline CDR1 and CDR2 sequences are MGHRA and YSYEKL. The CDR3 is CASSQRALGGLSYNEQFF. In DNA form, the CDR3 reads TGCGCCAGCAGCCAACGTGCTCTCGGCGGGCTCTCCTACAATGAGCAGTTCTTC.

The CDR3 DNA sequence: TGTGCCAGCTCACCACCGGCAGGGGCGGGGGCCAACGTCCTGACTTTC. Its protein is CASSPPAGAGANVLTF. The chain links TRBV18 to TRBJ2-6; a weak D match, TRBD1 (6 bases). The germline V gene encodes CDR1 KGHSH and CDR2 LQKENI. The CDR3 length is 16 residues. Trimming left V 0 bases short and J 4 bases short, with 10 bases between.

The chain has TRBV27 and TRBJ2-2, with TRBD2 identical over 11 bases. CDR1 is MNHEY, CDR2 SMNVEV, per germline (reference sequence). Trimming took 2 bases from V and 5 from J; bases not matched to a gene: 10. This CDR3 has 18 residues. The CDR3 sequence: CASSLVPGSGGVTGELFF. Written as DNA, the CDR3 is TGTGCCAGCAGTTTAGTCCCTGGTAGCGGGGGGGTAACCGGGGAGCTGTTTTTT.

The V and J genes are TRBV5-1 and TRBJ1-6; no definite D call. Trimming took 3 bases from V and 6 from J, leaving 7 bases between them. CDR3 length: 13 amino acids. Germline loops: CDR1 SGHRS, CDR2 YFSETQ. CDR3 region: CASSWTLNSPLHF. CDR3 bases: TGCGCCAGCAGCTGGACCCTTAATTCACCCCTCCACTTT.

The chain carries TRBV7-9 and TRBJ2-1; D unresolved. In germline, CDR1 is SEHNR, CDR2 FQNEAQ (reference sequence). The CDR3 loop spans 16 amino acids. V was pared by 1 base and J by 0 bases, with 10 bases between. The CDR3 DNA reads as TGTGCCAGCAGCTTAGTCGGTAGCTACTCCTACAATGAGCAGTTCTTC. Translated, it gives CASSLVGSYSYNEQFF. The variable domain in full, completed from reference TRBV7-9 and TRBJ2-1, reads DTGVSQNPRHKITKRGQNVTFRCDPISEHNRLYWYRQTLGQGPEFLTYFQNEAQLEKSRLLSDRFSAERPKGSFSTLEIQRTEQGDSAMYLCASSLVGSYSYNEQFFGPGTRLTVL.

V is TRBV5-1 and J is TRBJ2-7; the D is unclear. V gave up 0 bases and J gave up 6 bases, with 19 bases separating them. The germline V gene has CDR1 SGHRS and CDR2 YFSETQ. This CDR3 has 16 residues. For the CDR3, the DNA is TGCGCCAGCAGCTTGGCAGGTCTAGGCCTACCCTCCGAGCAGTACTTC. This codes for CASSLAGLGLPSEQYF.

J is TRBJ1-1 and V is TRBV10-3; D remains ambiguous. Germline loops: CDR1 ENHRY, CDR2 SYGVKD. The CDR3 extends over 14 amino acids. Deletions cut 0 bases from V and 10 bases from J, with 15 bases between. The DNA for the CDR3 is TGTGCCATCAGTGAGTCGGAGACACCAAGAACAGCTTTCTTT. Protein sequence: CAISESETPRTAFF.

This rearrangement joins TRBV19 to TRBJ2-2; D ambiguous. Germline CDR1 and CDR2: LNHDA and SQIVND (reference sequence). The ends were cut back, 5 bases at V and 4 bases at J, with 11 bases in the middle. This CDR3 comprises 14 residues. The CDR3 here is CASSPRILTGELFF. In nucleotides, the CDR3 is TGTGCCAGTAGTCCCAGGATTCTCACCGGGGAGCTGTTTTTT.

The chain uses TRBV2 and TRBJ2-7; 8 nucleotides line up with TRBD1. Per the germline V gene, CDR1 is SNHLY and CDR2 is FYNNEI. This CDR3 has 15 amino acids. Trimming at V came to 2 bases and at J to 3 bases, leaving 6 bases not matched to a gene. The CDR3 region has the DNA TGTGCCAGCAGTGAACGAGGGACAGGTATCTACGAGCAGTACTTC. It translates to CASSERGTGIYEQYF.

V and J are TRBV29-1 and TRBJ1-1; 9 nucleotides align to TRBD1. Losses at the gene ends were 4 bases for V and 0 bases for J; bases not matched to a gene: 9. The germline V gene has CDR1 SQVTM and CDR2 ANQGSEA. This CDR3 region has 16 residues. CDR3 coding DNA: TGCAGCGTTGGGCGGACAGGGGCGCTCCTGAACACTGAAGCTTTCTTT. Its protein product is CSVGRTGALLNTEAFF.

The rearrangement joins TRBV10-3 to TRBJ2-1; 8 bases match TRBD1. Germline CDR1 and CDR2: ENHRY and SYGVKD. With V trimmed by 9 bases and J by 7 bases, 11 bases remained unmatched. The CDR3 is 14 residues long. CDR3 DNA sequence: TGTGCCATACAGGGGGGCGTTAAATCAAATGAGCAGTTCTTC. Translated, it gives CAIQGGVKSNEQFF.

The V call is TRBV30, the J call TRBJ2-3; 11 nucleotides agree with TRBD1. The CDR3 has 13 residues. Germline CDR1 reads GTSNPN; CDR2 reads SVGIG (reference sequence). With V trimmed by 4 bases and J by 5 bases, 2 bases remained unmatched. CDR3 region: CAWKDRGRDTQYF. The CDR3 nucleotides read TGTGCCTGGAAGGACAGGGGGCGAGATACGCAGTATTTT. The full variable domain, rest sourced from reference TRBV30 and TRBJ2-3, is SQTIHQWPATLVQPVGSPLSLECTVEGTSNPNLYWYRQAAGRGLQLLFYSVGIGQISSEVPQNLSASRPQDRQFILSSKKLLLSDSGFYLCAWKDRGRDTQYFGPGTRLTVL.

This chain connects TRBV7-3 to TRBJ2-2; TRBD1 is a possible D gene (6 bases). This CDR3 contains 15 residues. The germline V gene encodes CDR1 SGHTA and CDR2 FQGTGA. Trimming pared 5 bases from V and 1 base from J, leaving 11 bases between. For the CDR3, the DNA is TGTGCCAGCAGCGAAACAGGGATGAACACCGGGGAGCTGTTTTTT. It specifies CASSETGMNTGELFF.

The chain links TRBV6-1 to TRBJ1-2; possible D gene TRBD1, 5 bases. CDR1 MNHNS and CDR2 SASEGT come from the germline V gene. V dropped 5 bases and J dropped 2 bases, with 12 bases sitting between them. The CDR3 totals 14 residues. CDR3 region: CASSQERGNYGYTF. The CDR3 nucleotides are TGTGCCAGCAGTCAAGAGAGGGGCAACTATGGCTACACCTTC.

The V and J genes are TRBV9 and TRBJ1-1, with 7 bases lining up with TRBD1. The CDR3 has 14 amino acids. With V trimmed by 4 bases and J by 4 bases, 7 bases remained unmatched. Looked up from germline, CDR1 is SGDLS and CDR2 is YYNGEE. In DNA, the CDR3 is TGTGCCAGCAGCAGACGACAGGGAAGCACTGAAGCTTTCTTT. It is translated as CASSRRQGSTEAFF.

The sample holds one count of this clone. V is TRBV30 and J is TRBJ2-5; either TRBD1 or TRBD2 may fit D (5 bases each). Looked up from germline, CDR1 is GTSNPN and CDR2 is SVGIG (reference sequence). This CDR3 region has 15 residues. Between the trimmed V and J ends, which lost 2 bases and 10 bases, there was a span of 23 bases. CDR3 amino acids: CAWSLRGPELRDQYF. DNA for the CDR3: TGTGCCTGGAGTCTTCGGGGACCGGAATTAAGGGACCAGTACTTC. Using reference TRBV30 and TRBJ2-5 for the parts outside the CDR3, the full variable domain is SQTIHQWPATLVQPVGSPLSLECTVEGTSNPNLYWYRQAAGRGLQLLFYSVGIGQISSEVPQNLSASRPQDRQFILSSKKLLLSDSGFYLCAWSLRGPELRDQYFGPGTRLLVL.

CDR3 sequence: CASSFIDRGRDNEQFF. The CDR3 DNA sequence: TGTGCCAGCAGTTTTATAGACAGGGGGCGTGACAATGAGCAGTTCTTC. The chain carries TRBV28 and TRBJ2-1, with 10 nucleotides matching TRBD1. Germline trimming cut 3 bases from V and 5 bases from J; bases unmatched to any gene: 7. Germline lookup yields CDR1 MDHEN and CDR2 SYDVKM. This CDR3 comprises 16 residues.

The V and J genes are TRBV19 and TRBJ1-5; the D gene is possibly TRBD1 (5 bases). The CDR3 has 13 residues. V shed 6 bases and J shed 3 bases, with 9 bases lying between them. Per germline, CDR1 LNHDA and CDR2 SQIVND (reference sequence). The CDR3 nucleotides are TGTGCCAGTAGAGACAGCCTCAATCAGCCCCAGCATTTT. It translates to CASRDSLNQPQHF.

The chain has TRBV18 and TRBJ1-2; a possible D gene is TRBD1 (5 bases). CDR3 length: 13 amino acids. Per the germline V gene, CDR1 is KGHSH and CDR2 is LQKENI. V dropped 3 bases and J dropped 4 bases, with 9 bases sitting between them. The CDR3 loop is CASSPDTSYGYTF. The CDR3 coding sequence is TGTGCCAGCTCACCGGACACATCCTATGGCTACACCTTC.